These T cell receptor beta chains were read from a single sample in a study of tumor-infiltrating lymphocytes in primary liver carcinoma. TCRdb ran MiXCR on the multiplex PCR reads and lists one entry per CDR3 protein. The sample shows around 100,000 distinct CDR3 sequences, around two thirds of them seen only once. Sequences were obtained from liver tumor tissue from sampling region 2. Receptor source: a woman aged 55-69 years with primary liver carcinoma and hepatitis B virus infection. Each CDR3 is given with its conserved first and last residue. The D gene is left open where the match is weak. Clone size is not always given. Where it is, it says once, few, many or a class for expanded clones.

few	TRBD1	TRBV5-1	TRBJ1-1	TGCGCCAGCAGCTGGTGGGACAGCTTGGACACTGAAGCTTTCTTT	CASSWWDSLDTEAFF
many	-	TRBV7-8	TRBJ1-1	TGTGCCAGCAGGGAAGCGGGGGGGAACACTGAAGCTTTCTTT	CASREAGGNTEAFF
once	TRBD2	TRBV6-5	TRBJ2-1	TGTGCCAGCAGTTCACTAGCGGCAGGAATGAATGGGCAATTCTTC	CASSSLAAGMNGQFF
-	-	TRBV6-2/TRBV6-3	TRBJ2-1	TGTGTCAGCAGTAAATCTAGTGGCTACAATGAGCAGTTCTTC	CVSSKSSGYNEQFF
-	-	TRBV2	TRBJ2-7	TGTGCCAGCAGTGAAGTATACGGGAAACCCCTTTACGAGCAGTACTTC	CASSEVYGKPLYEQYF
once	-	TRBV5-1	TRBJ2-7	TGCGCCAGCAGCCCTGGTGGCCTCTACGAGCAGTACTTC	CASSPGGLYEQYF
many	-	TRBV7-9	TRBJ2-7	TGTGCCAGCAGCTTAGAAGGCGGCCCAGGGGCCTACGAGCAGTACTTC	CASSLEGGPGAYEQYF
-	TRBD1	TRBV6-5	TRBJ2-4	TGTGCCAGCCAAAGGGTGGGACAGGGGGAAAACATTCAGTACTTC	CASQRVGQGENIQYF
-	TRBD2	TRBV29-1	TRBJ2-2	TGCAGCGTTTCGAGGGGGACTAGCGGCGGCGGGGAGCCGTTTTTT	CSVSRGTSGGGEPFF
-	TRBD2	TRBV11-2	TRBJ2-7	TGTGCCAGCAGCTACGGAGGGAGGACCTCGGGGGGCGAGCAGTACTTC	CASSYGGRTSGGEQYF
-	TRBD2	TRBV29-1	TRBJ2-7	TGTAGCGTTACTAGCGGGAGTCTCTACGAGCAGTACTTC	CSVTSGSLYEQYF
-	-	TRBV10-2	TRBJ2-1	TGTGCCAGCAAACCGAGGGACAATGGGCAGTTCTTC	CASKPRDNGQFF
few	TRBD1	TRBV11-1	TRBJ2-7	TGTGCCAGCTGCCCACGACAGGGGGCCACCTACGAGCAGTACTTC	CASCPRQGATYEQYF
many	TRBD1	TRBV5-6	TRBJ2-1	TGTGCCAGCAGCTTGGCTGCGGACAGGGGGCGGAAAGTCTACAATGAGCAGTTCTTC	CASSLAADRGRKVYNEQFF
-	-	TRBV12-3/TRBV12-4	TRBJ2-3	TGTGCCAGCGGCGTCGCGGACCTCCCCGGGGATACGCAGTATTTT	CASGVADLPGDTQYF